Given below is one T cell receptor (beta chain) in context. This sample was included in a study of T cell changes during pregnancy in multiple sclerosis. Libraries were prepared by immunoSEQ multiplex PCR; TCRdb keeps only in-frame clonotypes and omits some of them. The repertoire holds tens of thousands of clones, roughly nine tenths seen once, with 0.51% in the top ten. V was clipped by 3 bases and J by 0 bases, with 16 bases between them. The CDR3 is 17 residues long. Germline assignment: CDR1 LNHNV and CDR2 YYDKDF (reference sequence). This chain connects TRBV15 to TRBJ2-3; no definite D call. The TCR sequence derives from a female donor with multiple sclerosis, enrolled in a pregnancy study. This specimen consisted of CD4+ T cells from peripheral blood mononuclear cells, obtained in the first trimester of pregnancy. Here the CDR3 reads CATSSYSWVGSTDTQYF. The CDR3 bases are TGTGCCACCAGCAGTTATTCTTGGGTCGGGAGCACAGATACGCAGTATTTT.